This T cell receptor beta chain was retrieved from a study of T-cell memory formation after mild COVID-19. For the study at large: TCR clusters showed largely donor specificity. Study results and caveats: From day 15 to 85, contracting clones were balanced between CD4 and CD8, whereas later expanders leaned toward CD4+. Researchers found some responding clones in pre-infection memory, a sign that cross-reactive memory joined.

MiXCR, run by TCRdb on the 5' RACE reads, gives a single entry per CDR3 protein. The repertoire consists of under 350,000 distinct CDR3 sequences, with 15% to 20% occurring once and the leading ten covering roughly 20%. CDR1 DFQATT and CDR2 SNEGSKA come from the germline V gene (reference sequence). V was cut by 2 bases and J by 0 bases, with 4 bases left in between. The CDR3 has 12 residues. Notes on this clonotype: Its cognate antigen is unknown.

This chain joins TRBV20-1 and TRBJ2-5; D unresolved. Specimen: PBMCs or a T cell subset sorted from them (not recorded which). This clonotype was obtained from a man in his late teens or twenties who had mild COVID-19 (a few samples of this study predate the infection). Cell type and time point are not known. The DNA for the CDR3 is TGCAGTGCTAGAAACTACCAAGAGACCCAGTACTTC. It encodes CSARNYQETQYF.